Below, one T cell receptor (beta chain) is given with its context. V was shortened by 5 bases and J by 3 bases, with 14 bases between the two germline ends. The CDR3 loop spans 14 amino acids. Germline loops: CDR1 SEHNR, CDR2 FQNEAQ (reference sequence). The entry originates in a study of blood T cell repertoires in COVID-19. Looking at the study overall: Spain, Italy and the United States supplied samples that represented acute and convalescent COVID-19. Sources were T cells, B-cell-depleted T cells, or PBMCs; the material itself was cDNA or gDNA.

As handled by the study authors: Amplification of reference gene primers provided the estimated nucleated cell counts. Measured with immunoSEQ multiplex PCR; TCRdb has only the in-frame clones, and not every one. Clonal size and the V and J genes are those of that table, whereas D and trimming came from the DNA. The sample carries tens of thousands of clones, 83% recorded once. The chain employs TRBV7-9 and TRBJ2-7; possible D gene TRBD1, 5 bases. The TCR sequence derives from a human donor in a cohort sampled during active COVID-19. The specimen was peripheral blood. CDR3 nucleotide sequence: TGTGCCAGCAGCCCAATAACAGGAAACTACGAGCAGTACTTC. Translation gives CASSPITGNYEQYF.